Listed below are T cell receptor beta chains from one sample, sequenced in a study of cytomegalovirus exposure and HLA in healthy donors. The table came from immunoSEQ multiplex PCR; TCRdb's copy has only in-frame clones and leaves some out. This table holds approximately 200,000 clones, roughly 85% found once. Material for sequencing was PBMCs. Receptors originate from a woman aged 50 to 60 in good health and CMV-seronegative. The CDR3 runs from the conserved cysteine through the conserved F or W. The D gene is left open where the match is weak. The size of a clone is reported for some rows only, either as once, few or many, or as a class for expanded clones.

d_call clone_size j_call v_call cdr3_aa cdr3_nt
. . TRBJ1-4 TRBV5-1 CASSLVANPNEKLFF TGCGCCAGCAGCTTGGTAGCCAATCCTAATGAAAAACTGTTTTTT
TRBD1 . TRBJ1-4 TRBV15 CATSRQGVEREKLFF TGTGCCACCAGCCGACAGGGGGTCGAAAGGGAAAAACTGTTTTTT
. . TRBJ2-1 TRBV30 CAWSVVAVSYNEQFF TGTGCCTGGAGTGTGGTAGCGGTCTCCTACAATGAGCAGTTCTTC
TRBD1 . TRBJ1-1 TRBV6-1 CASSETRGRNTEAFF TGTGCCAGCAGTGAAACCAGGGGGAGGAACACTGAAGCTTTCTTT
TRBD2 . TRBJ2-3 TRBV19 CASSPAGGVDTQYF TGTGCCAGTAGCCCAGCGGGAGGGGTGGATACGCAGTATTTT
. . TRBJ1-4 TRBV29-1 CSVGGRAANEKLFF TGCAGCGTGGGGGGGAGGGCGGCTAATGAAAAACTGTTTTTT
. . TRBJ1-2 TRBV4-2 CASSQVQRFNYGYTF TGTGCCAGCAGCCAAGTGCAGAGGTTCAATTATGGCTACACCTTC
. once TRBJ2-6 TRBV7-8 CASSLAGWSGANVLTF TGTGCCAGCAGCTTGGCAGGGTGGTCTGGGGCCAACGTCCTGACTTTC
TRBD2 . TRBJ2-2 TRBV11-2 CASSRRELAKVGELFF TGTGCCAGCAGCCGCCGGGAACTAGCGAAGGTCGGGGAGCTGTTTTTT
TRBD2 . TRBJ2-1 TRBV18 CASSLPATSGNEQFF TGTGCCAGCTCTCTCCCCGCGACTAGCGGGAATGAGCAGTTCTTC
TRBD1 . TRBJ1-4 TRBV4-3 CASSRDRRREKLFF TGCGCCAGCAGCCGGGACAGGAGGCGGGAAAAACTGTTTTTT
. . TRBJ2-7 TRBV18 CASSPRGHEQYF TGTGCCAGCTCACCACGGGGCCACGAGCAGTACTTC
TRBD1 . TRBJ2-1 TRBV5-3 CARSPGQGISSYNEQFF TGTGCCAGAAGCCCAGGACAGGGTATCAGCTCCTACAATGAGCAGTTCTTC
TRBD2 . TRBJ2-5 TRBV7-8 CASSREDQETQYF TGTGCCAGCAGCCGGGAGGACCAAGAGACCCAGTACTTC